A selection of T cell receptor beta chains follows, all from one sample in a study of T-cell reconstitution after alpha-beta-depleted transplantation in children. One entry per CDR3 protein, called by TCRdb with MiXCR from the PCR reads. The profile shows 600,000 to 700,000 distinct CDR3 sequences, approximately 15% of them singletons. The sample consisted of PBMCs from the stem cell graft donor, taken from the stem cell graft. All receptors derive from a human donor who donated a stem cell graft to a child with acute myeloid leukemia. Both conserved end residues are part of each CDR3. The order of the fields is clone size, J gene, D gene, V gene, CDR3 protein, CDR3 DNA. D genes are given only for firm matches. A row's size may be missing; if present it is once, few, many or a size class.

>NA|TRBJ1-1|TRBD1|TRBV4-1
CASSQDPRQGDWNTEAFF
TGCGCCAGCAGCCAAGATCCTCGACAGGGGGATTGGAACACTGAAGCTTTCTTT
>NA|TRBJ1-5|TRBD1|TRBV12-3/TRBV12-4
CASSPTGQGHQPQHF
TGTGCCAGCAGCCCAACGGGACAGGGGCATCAGCCCCAGCATTTT
>NA|TRBJ1-5|NA|TRBV30
CAWRGGRGESNQPQHF
TGTGCCTGGAGGGGAGGCAGGGGCGAAAGCAATCAGCCCCAGCATTTT
>few|TRBJ1-5|NA|TRBV6-2/TRBV6-3
CASSYGRQLNQPQHF
TGTGCCAGCAGTTACGGCAGACAGCTGAATCAGCCCCAGCATTTT
>many|TRBJ1-1|NA|TRBV6-2/TRBV6-3
CASSYRDNTEAFF
TGTGCCAGCAGTTACCGGGACAACACTGAAGCTTTCTTT
>few|TRBJ1-2|TRBD1|TRBV20-1
CSARRSGQGLGYTF
TGCAGTGCTAGGCGATCCGGACAGGGACTTGGCTACACCTTC
>many|TRBJ1-3|NA|TRBV20-1
CSARDSSFFDTIYF
TGCAGTGCTAGAGATTCCAGCTTCTTCGACACCATATATTTT
>many|TRBJ2-2|NA|TRBV20-1
CSARDMTSGTGELFF
TGCAGTGCTAGGGACATGACGTCTGGCACCGGGGAGCTGTTTTTT
>many|TRBJ2-5|NA|TRBV10-2
CASSESLAGWETQYF
TGCGCCAGCAGTGAGTCGCTTGCGGGGTGGGAGACCCAGTACTTC
>many|TRBJ1-6|NA|TRBV20-1
CSAGSGANSPLHF
TGCAGTGCTGGCTCAGGGGCTAATTCACCCCTCCACTTT
>NA|TRBJ2-7|NA|TRBV4-3
CASSQADGNYEEYF
TGCGCCAGCAGCCAAGCTGACGGGAACTACGAGGAGTACTTC
>many|TRBJ2-1|NA|TRBV5-1
CASSLPLSYNEQFF
TGCGCCAGCAGCTTACCACTCTCCTACAATGAGCAGTTCTTC
>many|TRBJ1-6|NA|TRBV20-1
CSAVPQGHNSPLHF
TGCAGTGCTGTACCCCAGGGGCACAATTCACCCCTCCACTTT
>few|TRBJ2-1|TRBD1|TRBV5-5
CASSLPDRGDEQFF
TGTGCCAGCAGCCTCCCGGACAGGGGCGATGAGCAGTTCTTC
>many|TRBJ2-5|NA|TRBV6-5
CASSYEIQETQYF
TGTGCCAGCAGTTACGAAATTCAAGAGACCCAGTACTTC
>few|TRBJ1-2|NA|TRBV29-1
CSVEVNRISYGYTF
TGCAGCGTTGAGGTGAATCGAATCTCCTATGGCTACACCTTC
>NA|TRBJ2-7|NA|TRBV20-1
CSATDGDEQYF
TGCAGTGCCACGGACGGTGACGAGCAGTACTTC
>NA|TRBJ1-4|NA|TRBV5-5
CASRQSPTNEKLFF
TGTGCCAGCAGACAGTCCCCAACTAATGAAAAACTGTTTTTT
>few|TRBJ1-2|NA|TRBV9
CASSVVGISNYGYTF
TGTGCCAGCAGCGTAGTAGGGATATCTAACTATGGCTACACCTTC
>NA|TRBJ2-1|TRBD1|TRBV7-2
CASSAGTGRYNEQFF
TGTGCCAGCAGCGCCGGGACAGGGAGGTACAATGAGCAGTTCTTC
>NA|TRBJ1-3|TRBD1|TRBV20-1
CSARAPPGQGNTIYF
TGCAGTGCTAGAGCCCCTCCGGGACAGGGAAACACCATATATTTT
>few|TRBJ1-2|NA|TRBV5-5
CASSLTGTFYGYTF
TGTGCCAGCAGCTTGACCGGGACCTTTTATGGCTACACCTTC
>NA|TRBJ2-7|TRBD1|TRBV10-3
CAISGGGQGAFYEQYF
TGTGCCATCAGTGGGGGGGGACAGGGGGCTTTCTACGAGCAGTACTTC
>many|TRBJ1-2|TRBD1|TRBV7-2
CASSQTGTGNYGYTF
TGTGCCAGCAGTCAAACCGGGACAGGGAACTATGGCTACACCTTC
>many|TRBJ2-5|NA|TRBV5-5
CASSSPRVQETQYF
TGTGCCAGCAGCTCGCCGCGAGTCCAAGAGACCCAGTACTTC
>many|TRBJ2-3|TRBD1|TRBV7-2
CASSLGQGGAQYF
TGTGCCAGCAGCTTAGGACAGGGGGGTGCGCAGTATTTT
>many|TRBJ2-7|NA|TRBV9
CASSVDWNYEQYF
TGTGCCAGCAGCGTAGACTGGAACTACGAGCAGTACTTC
>few|TRBJ1-5|NA|TRBV20-1
CSALRANNQPQHF
TGCAGTGCTTTAAGGGCTAACAATCAGCCCCAGCATTTT
>NA|TRBJ2-1|NA|TRBV11-2
CASSSVGVGFENEQFF
TGTGCCAGCAGCTCCGTGGGTGTGGGGTTCGAAAATGAGCAGTTCTTC
>few|TRBJ2-7|NA|TRBV5-6
CASSWAGSTYEQYF
TGTGCCAGCAGCTGGGCCGGGTCAACCTACGAGCAGTACTTC
>many|TRBJ2-1|NA|TRBV20-1
CSALGLPGNEQFF
TGCAGTGCTTTGGGCCTTCCCGGCAATGAGCAGTTCTTC
>NA|TRBJ1-5|NA|TRBV24-1
CATPLSLTGSNQPQHF
TGTGCCACCCCGTTGTCACTAACGGGAAGCAATCAGCCCCAGCATTTT
>NA|TRBJ1-6|NA|TRBV27
CASSLTQTGYNSPLHF
TGTGCCAGCAGTTTAACACAGACGGGCTATAATTCACCCCTCCACTTT
>NA|TRBJ2-7|NA|TRBV24-1
CATSRGQGTYEQYF
TGTGCCACCAGTCGGGGCCAGGGAACCTACGAGCAGTACTTC
>many|TRBJ1-6|NA|TRBV20-1
CSARRGGAYNSPLHF
TGCAGTGCTAGACGGGGGGGTGCGTATAATTCACCCCTCCACTTT
>few|TRBJ1-2|NA|TRBV3-1
CASSQDVGQLPNYGYTF
TGTGCCAGCAGCCAAGACGTAGGACAGCTGCCTAACTATGGCTACACCTTC
>few|TRBJ2-3|TRBD2|TRBV11-2
CASSRKGTPGLVGDTQYF
TGTGCCAGCAGCCGAAAAGGAACTCCGGGACTAGTAGGAGATACGCAGTATTTT
>NA|TRBJ1-1|NA|TRBV24-1
CATSGGRAIFTEAFF
TGTGCCACCAGTGGAGGCAGGGCGATCTTCACTGAAGCTTTCTTT
>many|TRBJ2-2|NA|TRBV20-1
CSAQQGTGELFF
TGCAGTGCGCAACAGGGTACCGGGGAGCTGTTTTTT
>many|TRBJ2-1|NA|TRBV20-1
CSATTGGPNEQFF
TGCAGTGCGACCACCGGGGGTCCCAATGAGCAGTTCTTC
>many|TRBJ2-1|TRBD2|TRBV5-1
CASSFPGGDNEQFF
TGCGCCAGCAGCTTCCCGGGGGGAGACAATGAGCAGTTCTTC
>NA|TRBJ2-3|NA|TRBV24-1
CATSDRGGTDTQYF
TGTGCCACCTCGGACCGTGGTGGCACAGATACGCAGTATTTT